The rows below give T cell receptor beta chains drawn from one sample of a study of blood T cells in healthy people across ages. TCRdb re-called the 5' RACE reads with MiXCR, one entry per CDR3 protein. The data show about 580,000 distinct CDR3 sequences, with around half seen just once and approximately 25% held by the top ten. What was sequenced was blood. The receptors originated from a man older than 75 in good health. CDR3s include the opening cysteine and the closing phenylalanine or tryptophan. The order of the fields is clone size, V gene, D gene, J gene, CDR3 DNA, CDR3 protein. D genes are given only for firm matches. Rows give clone size only sometimes, using once, few, many, or a class for an expanded clone.

.,TRBV27,TRBD2,TRBJ2-1,TGTGTCAGCAGTCATAGCGGGGTATACAATGAGCAGTTCTTC,CVSSHSGVYNEQFF
many,TRBV30,.,TRBJ1-2,TGTGCCTGGAGTGGACAGACTTTCTATGGCTACACCTTC,CAWSGQTFYGYTF
once,TRBV25-1,TRBD1,TRBJ1-6,TGTGCCAGCAGTGATGACAGGGGTCGTAATTCACCCCTCCACTTT,CASSDDRGRNSPLHF
.,TRBV9,.,TRBJ1-1,TGTGCCAGCAGCGTAGCTGGGGACCCCCGGGGCACTGAAGCTTTCTTT,CASSVAGDPRGTEAFF
.,TRBV10-3,.,TRBJ2-5,TGTGCCATCAGGGCGGGGGCAGAGACCCAGTACTTC,CAIRAGAETQYF
.,TRBV7-2,.,TRBJ2-5,TGTGCCAGCAGCTTAGAGGGGATCAGAGAGACCCAGTACTTC,CASSLEGIRETQYF
.,TRBV20-1,TRBD2,TRBJ2-1,TGCAGTGCTAGATCGAGTGCGGGGGAGAGATCCTACAATGAGCAGTTCTTC,CSARSSAGERSYNEQFF
.,TRBV7-2,.,TRBJ1-2,TGTGCCAGCAGCTTAGAGAGGTTAATTGGCTACACCTTC,CASSLERLIGYTF
.,TRBV29-1,TRBD2,TRBJ2-7,TGCAGCGTTGCCCTAGCGGTCTCCTACGAGCAGTACTTC,CSVALAVSYEQYF
.,TRBV29-1,.,TRBJ2-3,TGCAGCATGGATTGGGGAGATACGCAGTATTTT,CSMDWGDTQYF
.,TRBV29-1,.,TRBJ2-3,TGCAGCGGAGGGGCAGGGTCGGATACGCAGTATTTT,CSGGAGSDTQYF
.,TRBV29-1,.,TRBJ2-3,TGCAGTGCCCGACAGAGTGGAGTCACAGATACGCAGTATTTT,CSARQSGVTDTQYF
few,TRBV20-1,TRBD1,TRBJ1-1,TGCAGTGCTAGACCTCCGACAGGGATCGGTGAAGCTTTCTTT,CSARPPTGIGEAFF
.,TRBV20-1,.,TRBJ1-5,TGCAGTGCTAGCAGGGGTTCTAGCAATCAGCCCCAGCATTTT,CSASRGSSNQPQHF
few,TRBV7-2,TRBD1,TRBJ1-6,TGTGCCAGCAGCTTAGTCCCGGGACAGGAGAATTCACCCCTCCACTTT,CASSLVPGQENSPLHF
few,TRBV7-2,.,TRBJ1-2,TGTGCCAGCAGCTTAGGGGGAGGTGCTTACTATGGCTACACCTTC,CASSLGGGAYYGYTF
few,TRBV29-1,.,TRBJ2-7,TGCAGCGTTGAAGTGGCGTACGAGCAGTACTTC,CSVEVAYEQYF
.,TRBV7-9,TRBD1,TRBJ1-2,TGTGCCAGCAGCTTTCACAGGGGGGATGGCTACACCTTC,CASSFHRGDGYTF
.,TRBV21-1,.,TRBJ1-4,TGTGCCAGCAGCAAACTCAGCAAGACCGGAACTACAACTAATGAAAAACTGTTTTTT,CASSKLSKTGTTTNEKLFF
few,TRBV7-2,TRBD1,TRBJ2-1,TGTGCCAGCAGCTTAGCCGGGACAGGGGGCGCGTATGAGCAGTTCTTC,CASSLAGTGGAYEQFF
many,TRBV6-6,.,TRBJ2-7,TGTGCCAGCAGTTACCGTGAGAACGAGCAGTACTTC,CASSYRENEQYF
.,TRBV7-2,TRBD2,TRBJ2-1,TGTGCCAGCAGCACGCGGGGGGGCTCCTACAATGAGCAGTTCTTC,CASSTRGGSYNEQFF
.,TRBV27,TRBD2,TRBJ2-7,TGTGCCAGCAGTTTAAGGGGGACTAGACCCTACGAGCAGTACTTC,CASSLRGTRPYEQYF
.,TRBV9,TRBD1,TRBJ2-7,TGTGCCAGCAGCGTAGGAACAGGGGGGTTTTACGAGCAGTACTTC,CASSVGTGGFYEQYF
.,TRBV21-1,.,TRBJ2-1,TGTGCCAGCAGCAAAGATACTAGCGGGCAATCCAATGAGCAGTTCTTC,CASSKDTSGQSNEQFF
.,TRBV27,TRBD1,TRBJ2-7,TGTGCCAGCAGAACCGGGACAGACTCCTACGAGCAGTACTTC,CASRTGTDSYEQYF
.,TRBV7-3,.,TRBJ2-1,TGTGCCAGCAGCTTAGCGGGGGCTACCTACAATGAGCAGTTCTTC,CASSLAGATYNEQFF